The 32 T cell receptor beta chains in this list originate from one sample, sequenced in a study of cytomegalovirus exposure and HLA in healthy donors. With 60 Vbeta and 13 Jbeta primers, the PCR was carried out. The assay was immunoSEQ multiplex PCR, and TCRdb's table has in-frame clones only and misses some. The data contain about 150,000 clones, about four fifths of them seen just once; the ten biggest clones take up roughly 2.8%. The sample was PBMCs. These receptors originate from a man aged 18 to 29 in good health and CMV-seronegative.

This clone was detected only a few times. The chain recombines TRBV5-4 with TRBJ1-1; 7 bases fit TRBD1. V gave up 0 bases and J gave up 1 base; unmatched junction bases: 3. This CDR3 region has 15 residues. The germline gives CDR1 SGHNT, CDR2 YYREEE (reference sequence). Here the CDR3 reads CASSLEQGWNTEAFF. The CDR3 DNA reads TGTGCCAGCAGCTTGGAACAGGGGTGGAACACTGAAGCTTTCTTT.

V usage is TRBV18 and J usage is TRBJ2-6, with D unclear. V was clipped by 5 bases and J by 9 bases, with 14 bases between them. CDR3 length equals 14 residues. Germline lookup yields CDR1 KGHSH and CDR2 LQKENI. The CDR3 loop is CASSSFGQDNVLTF. The CDR3 nucleotides read TGTGCCAGCTCATCGTTTGGGCAAGACAACGTCCTGACTTTC.

This clone was counted between two and nine times. The rearrangement links TRBV5-1 to TRBJ2-7; the match to TRBD1 covers 11 bases. CDR1 SGHRS and CDR2 YFSETQ come from the germline V gene. V lost 4 bases, J lost 3 bases, and 6 bases stayed unmatched. The length of the CDR3 is 15 residues. The CDR3 DNA is TGCGCCAGCAGCGAGGGACAGGGGGGTTACTACGAGCAGTACGTC. It is translated as CASSEGQGGYYEQYV.

The rearrangement joins TRBV6-1 to TRBJ2-7; D possibly corresponds to TRBD2 (6 bases). The V end was cut by 6 bases, the J end by 2 bases, with 17 bases between. This CDR3 is built from 15 residues. Germline V gene lookup returns CDR1 MNHNS and CDR2 SASEGT. The DNA for the CDR3 is TGTGCCAGCAGCCCTCTCGGGGGTCTGCCCTACGAGCAGTACGTC. Its protein product is CASSPLGGLPYEQYV.

The J gene is TRBJ2-7, the V gene TRBV6-1; possibly TRBD2 for D (6 bases). Germline-derived CDR1 and CDR2 are MNHNS and SASEGT. The V and J ends lost 2 bases and 6 bases respectively, with 17 bases between them. The CDR3 extends over 15 amino acids. CDR3 DNA sequence: TGTGCCAGCAGTGAACCCCTTAAGCGGGCTGGCGAGCAGTACGTC. It is translated as CASSEPLKRAGEQYV.

The chain links TRBV2 to TRBJ2-3, with 8 bases matching TRBD2. The ends lost 2 bases at V and 4 bases at J; junction bases unmatched: 5. Per germline, CDR1 SNHLY and CDR2 FYNNEI. The length of the CDR3 is 15 residues. CDR3 sequence (DNA): TGTGCCAGCAGTGAACAAGGACTAGCTCCAGATACGCAGTATTTT. Amino acids: CASSEQGLAPDTQYF.

V usage is TRBV7-9 and J usage is TRBJ2-5, with 9 bases identical to TRBD1. V trimming: 5 bases; J trimming: 5 bases; junction bases outside the gene matches: 6. Germline CDR1 is SEHNR and CDR2 is FQNEAQ (reference sequence). CDR3 length: 14 residues. The DNA for the CDR3 is TGTGCCAGCAGCCCACAGGGGGCCCAGGAGACCCAGTACTTC. It is translated as CASSPQGAQETQYF.

The V gene is TRBV7-2, the J gene TRBJ2-1, with no clear D. V was cut by 10 bases and J by 12 bases, with 19 bases left in between. Germline V CDR1 and CDR2: SGHTA, FQGNSA. This CDR3 comprises 12 residues. In nucleotides, the CDR3 is TGTGCCAACAACGATCAGACAAACAGGCAGTTCTTC. It is translated as CANNDQTNRQFF.

The chain uses TRBV18 and TRBJ2-3; D is possibly TRBD2 (7 bases). Looked up from germline, CDR1 is KGHSH and CDR2 is LQKENI. The CDR3 sequence is 16 residues long. Deletions cut 5 bases from V and 1 base from J, with 16 bases between. The CDR3 spells CASSSSQGGGTDTQYF. The CDR3 coding sequence is TGTGCCAGCTCATCCTCACAGGGAGGGGGCACAGATACGCAGTATTTT.

J is TRBJ2-2 and V is TRBV6-4; possibly TRBD1 for D (7 bases). Germline values: CDR1 MRHNA, CDR2 SNTAGT. There are 16 residues in the CDR3. V lost 0 bases to trimming and J lost 3 bases, with 11 bases between them. CDR3 in DNA: TGTGCCAGCAGTGACTCTCCCAGGGGGGACACCGGGGAGCTGTTTTTT. Protein: CASSDSPRGDTGELFF.

The chain combines TRBV6-4 with TRBJ2-2; D possibly corresponds to TRBD2 (6 bases). V was trimmed by 6 bases and J by 6 bases, leaving 11 bases between them. The length of the CDR3 is 13 residues. The germline V gene encodes CDR1 MRHNA and CDR2 SNTAGT. In DNA form, the CDR3 reads TGTGCCAGCAGGGGACCGGGGGCCGGGGAGCTGTTTTTT. Amino acid sequence: CASRGPGAGELFF.

The genes are TRBV27 and TRBJ1-1; D gene ambiguous. This CDR3 is 14 amino acids long. Trimming removed 4 bases from V and 0 bases from J, with 9 bases in between. The germline CDR1 and CDR2 sequences are MNHEY and SMNVEV (reference sequence). The CDR3 coding sequence is TGTGCCAGCAGTTCCCCAGGAATGAACACTGAAGCTTTCTTT. It yields the protein CASSSPGMNTEAFF.

With regard to this clone: The junction shows a germline mismatch at one end, possibly a read error. V usage is TRBV6-1 and J usage is TRBJ2-6; D possibly corresponds to TRBD1 (7 bases). The V gene's germline CDR1 is MNHNS and CDR2 SASEGT. The CDR3 runs 17 residues. CDR3 sequence: CASSAGRGASGANGLTF. CDR3 DNA: TGTGCCAGCAGTGCGGGCAGGGGGGCCTCTGGGGCCAACGGCCTGACTTTC.

This clone has a single count. The chain employs TRBV7-2 and TRBJ1-2, with TRBD1 matching over 9 bases. V was pared by 3 bases and J by 7 bases, with 12 bases of the junction left unmatched. The CDR3 has 16 amino acids. Looked up from germline, CDR1 is SGHTA and CDR2 is FQGNSA. CDR3 in DNA: TGTGCCAGCAGCTTGGTTCCCCGGGGACAGGGCGGTGGCTACACCTTC. This sequence encodes CASSLVPRGQGGGYTF.

The chain carries TRBV7-9 and TRBJ1-2; D might be TRBD1 (6 bases). CDR1 and CDR2 from the germline V gene are SEHNR and FQNEAQ (reference sequence). The CDR3 runs 13 residues. Trimming took 3 bases from V and 1 from J, leaving 6 bases between them. This chain's CDR3 is CASSLDSNYGYTF. The CDR3, as DNA: TGTGCCAGCAGCTTGGACAGTAACTATGGCTACACCTTC. Filled out from reference TRBV7-9 and TRBJ1-2, the complete variable domain reads DTGVSQNPRHKITKRGQNVTFRCDPISEHNRLYWYRQTLGQGPEFLTYFQNEAQLEKSRLLSDRFSAERPKGSFSTLEIQRTEQGDSAMYLCASSLDSNYGYTFGSGTRLTVV.

The chain joins TRBV5-6 to TRBJ2-2; the D is unclear. The CDR3 has 16 amino acids. Germline V gene data show CDR1 as SGHDT and CDR2 as YYEEEE. Trimming stripped 0 bases from V and 0 bases from J, with 9 bases between. The CDR3 DNA reads as TGTGCCAGCAGCTTGGAATGGGCAGCGAACACCGGGGAGCTGTTTTTT. Translating gives CASSLEWAANTGELFF.

This clone showed up just once. V and J are TRBV5-1 and TRBJ2-2; TRBD2 aligns across 8 bases. This CDR3 comprises 15 residues. The junction had 5 bases not matched to a gene; V was cut back by 0 bases and J by 7 bases. CDR1 and CDR2 from the germline V gene are SGHRS and YFSETQ. The CDR3 coding sequence is TGCGCCAGCAGCTTGGAGGGCAGCGGGAGCGGGGAGCTGTTTTTT. It translates to CASSLEGSGSGELFF.

This clone appeared a few times. The J gene is TRBJ2-7, the V gene TRBV7-9, with 8 positions matching TRBD1. Germline CDR1 reads SEHNR; CDR2 reads FQNEAQ (reference sequence). The CDR3 runs to 14 residues. The V gene end was trimmed by 4 bases and the J gene end by 5 bases; junction bases not matched to a gene: 7. The CDR3 coding sequence is TGTGCCAGCAGCTCAGGGACAGGTCTGAACGAGCAGTACTTC. The encoded protein is CASSSGTGLNEQYF.

The chain has TRBV19 and TRBJ1-5; D gene uncertain. Germline CDR1 reads LNHDA; CDR2 reads SQIVND (reference sequence). Trimming took 5 bases from V and 1 from J, leaving 15 bases between them. This CDR3 has 16 amino acids. DNA of the CDR3: TGTGCCAGTAGTCCCACTGGGAGGTGGAGCAATCAGCCCCAGCATTTT. It is translated as CASSPTGRWSNQPQHF. The full variable domain, completed using reference TRBV19 and TRBJ1-5, is DGGITQSPKYLFRKEGQNVTLSCEQNLNHDAMYWYRQDPGQGLRLIYYSQIVNDFQKGDIAEGYSVSREKKESFPLTVTSAQKNPTAFYLCASSPTGRWSNQPQHFGDGTRLSIL.

This chain joins TRBV18 and TRBJ2-5; D not resolved. Germline-derived CDR1 and CDR2 are KGHSH and LQKENI. This CDR3 is built from 15 residues. Between the trimmed V and J ends, which lost 2 bases and 1 base, there was a span of 11 bases. CDR3 sequence reads: CASSPELTFQETQYF. Written as DNA, the CDR3 is TGTGCCAGCTCACCAGAATTAACTTTCCAAGAGACCCAGTACTTC.

As for this clone: Relative to the germline gene, one junction end is altered; a read error may explain this. The same CDR3 can be traced to other DNA sequences in this sample. This chain links TRBV15 with TRBJ2-6, with a weak D call TRBD1 (5 bases). The length of the CDR3 is 15 residues. Looked up from germline, CDR1 is LNHNV and CDR2 is YYDKDF (reference sequence). The CDR3 loop reads CATSRDSSGANGLTF. The DNA for the CDR3 is TGTGCCACCAGCAGAGACAGCTCTGGGGCCAACGGCCTGACTTTC.

V and J are TRBV19 and TRBJ1-1; weak D call: TRBD1 (6 bases). Looked up from germline, CDR1 is LNHDA and CDR2 is SQIVND (reference sequence). The CDR3 contains 16 residues. V was shortened by 6 bases and J by 1 base, with 18 bases between the two germline ends. The chain's CDR3 is CASRTFRQAQNTEAFF. The DNA of the CDR3 is TGTGCCAGTAGGACCTTTAGACAGGCTCAGAACACTGAAGCTTTCTTT.

The rearrangement uses TRBV19 and TRBJ1-5; 9 bases agree with TRBD1. J was trimmed by 1 base and V by 6 bases; bases with no gene match: 4. In germline, CDR1 is LNHDA, CDR2 SQIVND (reference sequence). The CDR3 runs to 15 residues. The CDR3 here is CASRGTGTSNQPQHF. The CDR3 DNA is TGTGCCAGTAGAGGGACAGGGACAAGCAATCAGCCCCAGCATTTT.

This clone has just a few counts. The chain is built from TRBV7-8 and TRBJ2-5; 9 bases align to TRBD1. V lost 1 base to trimming and J lost 5 bases; unmatched junction nucleotides: 5. The CDR3 runs 15 residues. Germline V gene data show CDR1 as SGHVS and CDR2 as FQNEAQ. The CDR3 protein is CASSLELGQGETQYF. CDR3 in DNA: TGTGCCAGCAGCTTAGAGCTAGGACAGGGGGAGACCCAGTACTTC.

As DNA, the CDR3 is TGTGCCAGCAGCTTCGGGGGGGTTGAGCAGTTCTTC. Translation gives CASSFGGVEQFF. The chain couples TRBV5-8 to TRBJ2-1, with 8 bases identical to TRBD2. This CDR3 contains 12 residues. Trimming at V came to 2 bases and at J to 9 bases, leaving 1 base not matched to a gene. Germline-derived CDR1 and CDR2 are SGHTS and YDEGEE. Drawing the rest from reference TRBV5-8 and TRBJ2-1, the complete variable domain is EAGVTQSPTHLIKTRGQQATLRCSPISGHTSVYWYQQALGLGLQFLLWYDEGEERNRGNFPPRFSGRQFPNYSSELNVNALELEDSALYLCASSFGGVEQFFGPGTRLTVL.

The V and J genes are TRBV7-8 and TRBJ2-2; 9 bases line up with TRBD1. This CDR3 has 17 amino acids. V trimming: 7 bases; J trimming: 3 bases; junction bases outside the gene matches: 12. Germline assignment: CDR1 SGHVS and CDR2 FQNEAQ. CDR3 bases: TGTGCCAGCACCCTACCCCGGGACAGGGTTTACACCGGGGAGCTGTTTTTT. This encodes CASTLPRDRVYTGELFF.

V gene TRBV6-5 combines with J gene TRBJ1-3, with D tentatively TRBD1 (5 bases). Between the trimmed V and J ends, which lost 4 bases and 0 bases, there was a span of 13 bases. Germline CDR1 and CDR2: MNHEY and SVGAGI. The CDR3 is made up of 16 amino acids. The CDR3 bases are TGTGCCAGCAGTTCGACAGCTAGATACTCTGGAAACACCATATATTTT. Its translation is CASSSTARYSGNTIYF.

The J gene is TRBJ2-1, the V gene TRBV28; 8 positions match TRBD2. The CDR3 is made up of 15 amino acids. V shed 5 bases, J shed 2 bases, and the junction held 5 bases outside the gene matches. The germline V gene encodes CDR1 MDHEN and CDR2 SYDVKM. The CDR3 coding sequence is TGTGCCAGCAGTGCGGGGGGCACCCCCTACAATGAGCAGTTCTTC. Amino acid sequence: CASSAGGTPYNEQFF.

The rearrangement links TRBV11-1 to TRBJ1-6; D not certain. The V end lost 5 bases, the J end lost 7 bases, and 9 bases lay between the germline ends. This CDR3 region has 13 residues. The germline V gene encodes CDR1 SGHAT and CDR2 FQDESV (reference sequence). CDR3 DNA sequence: TGTGCCAGCAGCCTCCTTGTAAATTCACCCCTCCACTTT. Its translation is CASSLLVNSPLHF. The full variable domain, completed using reference TRBV11-1 and TRBJ1-6, is EAEVAQSPRYKITEKSQAVAFWCDPISGHATLYWYRQILGQGPELLVQFQDESVVDDSQLPKDRFSAERLKGVDSTLKIQPAELGDSAMYLCASSLLVNSPLHFGNGTRLTVT.

V and J are TRBV14 and TRBJ2-5, with D perhaps matching TRBD2 (6 bases). Germline V lookup: CDR1 SGHDN, CDR2 FVKESK. With 5 bases removed from V and 5 bases from J, the gap between germline ends came to 12 bases. The CDR3 runs to 13 residues. CDR3 in DNA: TGTGCCAGCAGCAATAGCGGAGGGGAGACCCAGTACTTC. This gives the protein CASSNSGGETQYF.

The chain uses TRBV4-2 and TRBJ2-7, with a tentative D call TRBD2 (7 bases). The germline gives CDR1 LGHNA, CDR2 YNFKEQ. This CDR3 is 16 amino acids long. V lost 0 bases to trimming and J lost 2 bases, with 14 bases between them. In nucleotides, the CDR3 is TGTGCCAGCAGCCAAGATTGGGGGGGCCAAGCCTACGAGCAGTACGTC. Translated: CASSQDWGGQAYEQYV.

The chain couples TRBV7-9 to TRBJ2-3; the D gene is possibly TRBD1 (6 bases). CDR3 length: 17 amino acids. V lost 3 bases and J lost 0, with 16 bases in between. Germline V gives CDR1 SEHNR, CDR2 FQNEAQ (reference sequence). As DNA, the CDR3 is TGTGCCAGCAGCTTTGCACCAGGGGACCCTAGCACAGATACGCAGTATTTT. It encodes CASSFAPGDPSTDTQYF.